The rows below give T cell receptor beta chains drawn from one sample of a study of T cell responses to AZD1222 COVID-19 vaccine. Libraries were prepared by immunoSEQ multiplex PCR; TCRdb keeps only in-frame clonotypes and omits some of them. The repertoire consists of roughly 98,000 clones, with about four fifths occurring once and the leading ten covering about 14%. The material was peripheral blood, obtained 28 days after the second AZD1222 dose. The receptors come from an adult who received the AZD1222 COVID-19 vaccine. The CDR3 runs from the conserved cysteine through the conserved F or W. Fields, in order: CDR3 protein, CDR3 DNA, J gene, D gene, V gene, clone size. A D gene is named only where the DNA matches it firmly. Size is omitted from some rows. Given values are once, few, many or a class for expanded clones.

CDR3aa: CASSLDQGPTLHF
CDR3nt: TGTGCCAGCAGTTTAGATCAGGGTCCTACCCTCCACTTT
j_gene: TRBJ1-6
d_gene: -
v_gene: TRBV12-3/TRBV12-4
abundance: -

CDR3aa: CASSQCDRVEGTEAFF
CDR3nt: TGCGCCAGCAGTCAATGCGACAGGGTTGAGGGCACTGAAGCTTTCTTT
j_gene: TRBJ1-1
d_gene: TRBD1
v_gene: TRBV23-1
abundance: few

CDR3aa: CASSEVPGLVTAHNEQFF
CDR3nt: TGCGCCAGCAGTGAGGTACCTGGACTAGTAACGGCCCACAATGAGCAGTTCTTC
j_gene: TRBJ2-1
d_gene: TRBD2
v_gene: TRBV10-2
abundance: -

CDR3aa: CASRGDGYYEQYF
CDR3nt: TGTGCCAGCAGGGGAGACGGATACTACGAGCAGTACTTC
j_gene: TRBJ2-7
d_gene: -
v_gene: TRBV6-5
abundance: -

CDR3aa: CASSLGGDNEKLFF
CDR3nt: TGTGCCAGCAGCTTAGGGGGAGACAATGAAAAACTGTTTTTT
j_gene: TRBJ1-4
d_gene: -
v_gene: TRBV7-8
abundance: -

CDR3aa: CASSFEVNTEAFF
CDR3nt: TGTGCCAGCAGCTTCGAGGTTAACACTGAAGCTTTCTTT
j_gene: TRBJ1-1
d_gene: -
v_gene: TRBV7-9
abundance: -

CDR3aa: CASSPPNGNTEAFF
CDR3nt: TGTGCCAGCAGCCCCCCCAATGGGAACACTGAAGCTTTCTTT
j_gene: TRBJ1-1
d_gene: -
v_gene: TRBV7-9
abundance: -

CDR3aa: CASSSWTLYNEQFF
CDR3nt: TGTGCCAGCAGCTCGTGGACACTTTACAATGAGCAGTTCTTC
j_gene: TRBJ2-1
d_gene: -
v_gene: TRBV7-2
abundance: -

CDR3aa: CASRGTATYEQYF
CDR3nt: TGTGCCAGTAGAGGGACGGCTACCTACGAGCAGTACTTC
j_gene: TRBJ2-7
d_gene: -
v_gene: TRBV19
abundance: -

CDR3aa: CSALDRDTAEAFF
CDR3nt: TGCAGCGCCTTGGACAGGGACACAGCTGAAGCTTTCTTT
j_gene: TRBJ1-1
d_gene: TRBD1
v_gene: TRBV29-1
abundance: -

CDR3aa: CASSLEGDSNQPQHF
CDR3nt: TGCGCCAGCAGCTTGGAAGGGGATAGCAATCAGCCCCAGCATTTT
j_gene: TRBJ1-5
d_gene: -
v_gene: TRBV5-1
abundance: -

CDR3aa: CASSAGGDGRTGANVLTF
CDR3nt: TGTGCCAGCAGCGCCGGAGGAGACGGGAGGACTGGGGCCAACGTCCTGACTTTC
j_gene: TRBJ2-6
d_gene: TRBD2
v_gene: TRBV9
abundance: once

CDR3aa: CAIPLVRKPGQGALSYEQYF
CDR3nt: TGTGCCATCCCCCTCGTCCGAAAGCCGGGACAGGGGGCCCTTTCCTACGAGCAGTACTTC
j_gene: TRBJ2-7
d_gene: TRBD1
v_gene: TRBV10-3
abundance: -

CDR3aa: CASSHSNRRTEAFF
CDR3nt: TGTGCCAGCAGCCACTCAAACCGGCGCACTGAAGCTTTCTTT
j_gene: TRBJ1-1
d_gene: -
v_gene: TRBV7-9
abundance: once

CDR3aa: CASSLTSGRVGTQYF
CDR3nt: TGTGCCAGCAGCCTTACTAGCGGGAGGGTGGGGACCCAGTACTTC
j_gene: TRBJ2-5
d_gene: TRBD2
v_gene: TRBV7-3
abundance: -

CDR3aa: CASSYDSYNEQFF
CDR3nt: TGTGCCAGCAGTTACGACAGCTACAATGAGCAGTTCTTC
j_gene: TRBJ2-1
d_gene: -
v_gene: TRBV6-2/TRBV6-3
abundance: -

CDR3aa: CASSLPRNYGYTF
CDR3nt: TGTGCCAGCAGCTTACCACGGAACTATGGCTACACCTTC
j_gene: TRBJ1-2
d_gene: -
v_gene: TRBV5-8
abundance: -

CDR3aa: CASSLEAGPQETQYF
CDR3nt: TGCGCCAGCAGCTTGGAGGCGGGCCCCCAAGAGACCCAGTACTTC
j_gene: TRBJ2-5
d_gene: -
v_gene: TRBV5-1
abundance: -

CDR3aa: CASSANRGYGYTF
CDR3nt: TGTGCCAGCAGCGCTAACAGGGGCTATGGCTACACCTTC
j_gene: TRBJ1-2
d_gene: TRBD1
v_gene: TRBV5-4
abundance: -

CDR3aa: CASSWSHAETGGLNEKLFF
CDR3nt: TGCGCCAGCAGCTGGTCCCATGCTGAGACAGGGGGCCTTAATGAAAAACTGTTTTTT
j_gene: TRBJ1-4
d_gene: TRBD1
v_gene: TRBV5-1
abundance: -

CDR3aa: CASSLAQGASNQPQHF
CDR3nt: TGTGCCAGCAGTTTAGCACAGGGGGCGAGCAATCAGCCCCAGCATTTT
j_gene: TRBJ1-5
d_gene: TRBD1
v_gene: TRBV27
abundance: -

CDR3aa: CASSLAGRSTDTQYF
CDR3nt: TGTGCCAGTAGTCTCGCAGGTCGGAGCACAGATACGCAGTATTTT
j_gene: TRBJ2-3
d_gene: -
v_gene: TRBV19
abundance: -

CDR3aa: CASSQQRDTQAFF
CDR3nt: TGTGCCAGCAGCCAGCAACGCGACACCCAAGCTTTCTTT
j_gene: TRBJ1-1
d_gene: -
v_gene: TRBV3-1/TRBV3-2
abundance: -

CDR3aa: CASSLAGGEGETQYF
CDR3nt: TGTGCCAGCAGTCTAGCGGGAGGGGAGGGAGAGACCCAGTACTTC
j_gene: TRBJ2-5
d_gene: TRBD2
v_gene: TRBV6-5
abundance: once

CDR3aa: CASRSGRPDAYGYTF
CDR3nt: TGCGCCAGCAGGAGCGGGCGCCCCGATGCATATGGCTACACCTTC
j_gene: TRBJ1-2
d_gene: -
v_gene: TRBV5-1
abundance: -

CDR3aa: CASGGQGQVTDTQYF
CDR3nt: TGCGCCAGCGGTGGACAGGGTCAAGTCACAGATACGCAGTATTTT
j_gene: TRBJ2-3
d_gene: TRBD1
v_gene: TRBV5-1
abundance: -

CDR3aa: CASSPGTGELFF
CDR3nt: TGTGCCAGCAGCCCAGGAACCGGGGAGCTGTTTTTT
j_gene: TRBJ2-2
d_gene: -
v_gene: TRBV14
abundance: -

CDR3aa: CASSFSGTGELFF
CDR3nt: TGTGCCAGCAGTTTCTCAGGGACCGGGGAGCTGTTTTTT
j_gene: TRBJ2-2
d_gene: -
v_gene: TRBV27
abundance: -

CDR3aa: CATSRDSPGGSSYNEQFF
CDR3nt: TGTGCCACCAGCAGAGATTCGCCTGGCGGGAGCTCCTACAATGAGCAGTTCTTC
j_gene: TRBJ2-1
d_gene: TRBD2
v_gene: TRBV15
abundance: -

CDR3aa: CASSFGRNQASYEQYF
CDR3nt: TGTGCCAGCAGCTTCGGACGGAACCAGGCCTCCTACGAGCAGTACTTC
j_gene: TRBJ2-7
d_gene: -
v_gene: TRBV6-6
abundance: -

CDR3aa: CASSSMPSGNTIYF
CDR3nt: TGTGCCAGCAGTTCCATGCCATCTGGAAACACCATATATTTT
j_gene: TRBJ1-3
d_gene: -
v_gene: TRBV7-2
abundance: -

CDR3aa: CASSQLYEQYF
CDR3nt: TGTGCCAGCAGCCAATTGTACGAGCAGTACTTC
j_gene: TRBJ2-7
d_gene: -
v_gene: TRBV3-1/TRBV3-2
abundance: few

CDR3aa: CAISRTIAGESTGELFF
CDR3nt: TGTGCCATCAGCCGGACGATAGCGGGGGAGAGCACCGGGGAGCTGTTTTTT
j_gene: TRBJ2-2
d_gene: TRBD2
v_gene: TRBV10-3
abundance: -

CDR3aa: CASRGLGGWNSNQPQHF
CDR3nt: TGTGCCAGTAGGGGCTTGGGGGGCTGGAACAGCAATCAGCCCCAGCATTTT
j_gene: TRBJ1-5
d_gene: -
v_gene: TRBV19
abundance: -

CDR3aa: CASGLRDTGELFF
CDR3nt: TGTGCTAGTGGTTTGCGGGACACCGGGGAGCTGTTTTTT
j_gene: TRBJ2-2
d_gene: -
v_gene: TRBV12-5
abundance: few

CDR3aa: CASGERNSFSYEQYF
CDR3nt: TGTGCCAGTGGAGAGCGAAACAGCTTCTCCTACGAGCAGTACTTC
j_gene: TRBJ2-7
d_gene: -
v_gene: TRBV7-9
abundance: -

CDR3aa: CASSLGPGGREPQHF
CDR3nt: TGTGCCAGCAGCCTAGGCCCAGGCGGACGGGAGCCCCAGCATTTT
j_gene: TRBJ1-5
d_gene: -
v_gene: TRBV7-2
abundance: few

CDR3aa: CASRETGQIAYEQYF
CDR3nt: TGTGCCAGCAGAGAAACGGGACAGATAGCCTACGAGCAGTACTTC
j_gene: TRBJ2-7
d_gene: TRBD1
v_gene: TRBV7-2
abundance: -

CDR3aa: CASSSDPSGSNEQFF
CDR3nt: TGTGCCAGCAGCTCCGACCCCAGCGGGAGCAATGAGCAGTTCTTC
j_gene: TRBJ2-1
d_gene: TRBD2
v_gene: TRBV11-3
abundance: -

CDR3aa: CSVGVDRLNTEAFF
CDR3nt: TGCAGCGTTGGGGTGGACAGGCTAAACACTGAAGCTTTCTTT
j_gene: TRBJ1-1
d_gene: TRBD1
v_gene: TRBV29-1
abundance: -

CDR3aa: CASSLASSGGAGELFF
CDR3nt: TGTGCCAGCAGCTTAGCATCTAGCGGGGGAGCCGGGGAGCTGTTTTTT
j_gene: TRBJ2-2
d_gene: TRBD2
v_gene: TRBV7-3
abundance: -

CDR3aa: CASSLKGLTDTQYF
CDR3nt: TGCGCCAGCAGCTTGAAGGGCCTAACAGATACGCAGTATTTT
j_gene: TRBJ2-3
d_gene: -
v_gene: TRBV5-1
abundance: -

CDR3aa: CASSQFLTGRAEQYF
CDR3nt: TGTGCCAGCAGCCAATTCCTGACGGGACGCGCAGAGCAGTACTTC
j_gene: TRBJ2-7
d_gene: -
v_gene: TRBV3-1/TRBV3-2
abundance: -

CDR3aa: CSASIQGLDQPQHF
CDR3nt: TGCAGTGCTAGTATACAGGGCTTGGATCAGCCCCAGCATTTT
j_gene: TRBJ1-5
d_gene: -
v_gene: TRBV20-1
abundance: -

CDR3aa: CASNFIAKSEQFF
CDR3nt: TGTGCCAGCAACTTCATTGCTAAGTCTGAGCAGTTCTTC
j_gene: TRBJ2-1
d_gene: -
v_gene: TRBV12-3/TRBV12-4
abundance: -

CDR3aa: CASSPSGTYEQYF
CDR3nt: TGTGCCAGCAGCCCTAGCGGGACATACGAGCAGTACTTC
j_gene: TRBJ2-7
d_gene: TRBD2
v_gene: TRBV7-2
abundance: -

CDR3aa: CSAGTNQETQYF
CDR3nt: TGCAGCGCAGGGACTAACCAAGAGACCCAGTACTTC
j_gene: TRBJ2-5
d_gene: TRBD2
v_gene: TRBV29-1
abundance: -

CDR3aa: CAWSVAAGPYEQYF
CDR3nt: TGTGCCTGGAGTGTAGCGGCGGGACCCTACGAGCAGTACTTC
j_gene: TRBJ2-7
d_gene: -
v_gene: TRBV30
abundance: -

CDR3aa: CASRGDYGRYEQYF
CDR3nt: TGTGCCAGCAGGGGAGACTATGGGAGGTACGAGCAGTACTTC
j_gene: TRBJ2-7
d_gene: -
v_gene: TRBV2
abundance: -

CDR3aa: CASSATLQGRAGSEQFF
CDR3nt: TGTGCCAGCAGCGCAACCTTACAGGGGAGGGCGGGTAGTGAGCAGTTCTTC
j_gene: TRBJ2-1
d_gene: -
v_gene: TRBV9
abundance: -

CDR3aa: CASFKAFFNEKLFF
CDR3nt: TGTGCCAGTTTTAAGGCCTTCTTCAATGAAAAACTGTTTTTT
j_gene: TRBJ1-4
d_gene: -
v_gene: TRBV19
abundance: -

CDR3aa: CAISEGGELFF
CDR3nt: TGTGCCATCAGTGAGGGCGGGGAGCTGTTTTTT
j_gene: TRBJ2-2
d_gene: -
v_gene: TRBV10-3
abundance: -

CDR3aa: CASSIGGRAIDTQYF
CDR3nt: TGTGCCAGTAGTATAGGAGGGAGGGCCATAGATACGCAGTATTTT
j_gene: TRBJ2-3
d_gene: TRBD2
v_gene: TRBV19
abundance: -

CDR3aa: CASSTRSSGISPLHF
CDR3nt: TGTGCCAGCAGTACCCGGAGTTCGGGGATTTCACCCCTCCACTTT
j_gene: TRBJ1-6
d_gene: -
v_gene: TRBV28
abundance: -

CDR3aa: CASSPGVGPADEAFF
CDR3nt: TGTGCCAGCTCACCCGGTGTGGGGCCGGCGGATGAAGCTTTCTTT
j_gene: TRBJ1-1
d_gene: -
v_gene: TRBV18
abundance: -

CDR3aa: CASSSLSRSEQFF
CDR3nt: TGTGCCAGCAGTTCCCTTTCCCGGAGTGAGCAGTTCTTC
j_gene: TRBJ2-1
d_gene: -
v_gene: TRBV27
abundance: once

CDR3aa: CASSQDPGTGGSYEQYF
CDR3nt: TGCGCCAGCAGCCAAGATCCGGGGACAGGGGGTTCCTACGAGCAGTACTTC
j_gene: TRBJ2-7
d_gene: TRBD1
v_gene: TRBV4-1
abundance: -

CDR3aa: CASSLASPGQSNNEQFF
CDR3nt: TGTGCCAGCAGCTTAGCCTCCCCGGGACAGAGCAACAATGAGCAGTTCTTC
j_gene: TRBJ2-1
d_gene: TRBD1
v_gene: TRBV11-2
abundance: -

CDR3aa: CASSQGQGARNEQYF
CDR3nt: TGCGCCAGCAGCCAGGGACAGGGGGCGCGAAACGAGCAGTACTTC
j_gene: TRBJ2-7
d_gene: TRBD1
v_gene: TRBV5-1
abundance: -